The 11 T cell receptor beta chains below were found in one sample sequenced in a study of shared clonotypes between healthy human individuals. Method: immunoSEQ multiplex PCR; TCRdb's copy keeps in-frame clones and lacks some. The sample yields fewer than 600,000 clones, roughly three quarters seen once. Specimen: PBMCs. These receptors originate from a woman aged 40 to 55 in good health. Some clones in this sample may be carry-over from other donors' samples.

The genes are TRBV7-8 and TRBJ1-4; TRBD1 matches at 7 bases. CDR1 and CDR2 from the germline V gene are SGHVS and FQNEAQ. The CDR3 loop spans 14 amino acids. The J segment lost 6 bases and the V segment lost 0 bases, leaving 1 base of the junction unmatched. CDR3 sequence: CASSLATGYEKLFF. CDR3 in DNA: TGTGCCAGCAGCTTAGCGACAGGGTATGAAAAACTGTTTTTT.

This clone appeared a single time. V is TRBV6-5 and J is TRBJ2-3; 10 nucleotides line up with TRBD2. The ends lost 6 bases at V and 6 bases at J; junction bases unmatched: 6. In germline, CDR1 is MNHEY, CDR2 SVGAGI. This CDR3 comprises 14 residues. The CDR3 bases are TGTGCCAGCAGCCCTCTAGCGGGAGTGGATACGCAGTATTTT. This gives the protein CASSPLAGVDTQYF.

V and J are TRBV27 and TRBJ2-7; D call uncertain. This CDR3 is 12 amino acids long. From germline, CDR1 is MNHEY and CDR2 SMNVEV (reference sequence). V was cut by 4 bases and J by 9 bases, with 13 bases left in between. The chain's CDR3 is CASSSGRAPQYF. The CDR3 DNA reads TGTGCCAGCAGTTCAGGCCGGGCCCCGCAGTACTTC.

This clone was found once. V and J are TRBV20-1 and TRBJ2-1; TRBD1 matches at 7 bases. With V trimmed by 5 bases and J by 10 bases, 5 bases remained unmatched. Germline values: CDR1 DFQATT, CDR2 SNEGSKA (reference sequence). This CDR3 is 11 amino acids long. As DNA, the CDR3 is TGCAGTGCTGAGGGGGCGCGGGAGCAGTTCTTC. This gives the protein CSAEGAREQFF.

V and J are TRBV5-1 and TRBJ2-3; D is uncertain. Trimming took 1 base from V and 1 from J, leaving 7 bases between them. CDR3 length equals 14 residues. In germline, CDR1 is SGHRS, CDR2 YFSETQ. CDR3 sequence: CASSLRLRTDTQYF. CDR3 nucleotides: TGCGCCAGCAGCTTGCGGCTACGCACAGATACGCAGTATTTT.

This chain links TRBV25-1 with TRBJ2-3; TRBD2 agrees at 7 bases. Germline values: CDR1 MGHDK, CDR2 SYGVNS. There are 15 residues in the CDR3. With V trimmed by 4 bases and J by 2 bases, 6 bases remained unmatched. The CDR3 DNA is TGTGCCAGCAGTGTATCTAGCGGCCCCACAGATACGCAGTATTTT. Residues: CASSVSSGPTDTQYF.

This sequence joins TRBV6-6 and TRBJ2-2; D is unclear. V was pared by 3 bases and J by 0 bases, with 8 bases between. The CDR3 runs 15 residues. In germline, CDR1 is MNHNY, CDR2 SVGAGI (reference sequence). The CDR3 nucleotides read TGTGCCAGCAGTTATGCCAACGCGAACACCGGGGAGCTGTTTTTT. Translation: CASSYANANTGELFF.

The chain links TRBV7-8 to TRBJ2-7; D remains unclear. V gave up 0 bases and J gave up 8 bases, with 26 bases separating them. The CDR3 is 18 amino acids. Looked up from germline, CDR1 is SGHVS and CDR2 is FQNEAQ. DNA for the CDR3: TGTGCCAGCAGCTTAGCCCACCGTCCTACCGCGGATGGAGCAAAGCAGTACTTC. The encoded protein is CASSLAHRPTADGAKQYF.

In DNA form, the CDR3 reads TGTGCCAGCAGTCTTGGGACAGGGATGATCTATGGCTACACCTTC. It is translated as CASSLGTGMIYGYTF. The rearrangement uses TRBV28 and TRBJ1-2; 9 bases map to TRBD1. The length of the CDR3 is 15 residues. The V gene's germline CDR1 is MDHEN and CDR2 SYDVKM. The ends lost 5 bases at V and 4 bases at J; junction bases unmatched: 8.

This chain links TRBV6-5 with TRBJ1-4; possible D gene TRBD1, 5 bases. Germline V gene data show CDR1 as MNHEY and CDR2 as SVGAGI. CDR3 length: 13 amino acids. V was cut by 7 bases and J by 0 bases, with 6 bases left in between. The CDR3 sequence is CASMGPTNEKLFF. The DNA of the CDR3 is TGTGCCAGCATGGGACCAACTAATGAAAAACTGTTTTTT.

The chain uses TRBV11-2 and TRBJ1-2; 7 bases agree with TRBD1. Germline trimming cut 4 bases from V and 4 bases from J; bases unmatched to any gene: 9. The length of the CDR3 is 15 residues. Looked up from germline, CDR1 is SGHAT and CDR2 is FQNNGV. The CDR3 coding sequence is TGTGCCAGCAGCTCGAGCCCGGGGACAGTCTATGGCTACACCTTC. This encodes CASSSSPGTVYGYTF.